This is a list of T cell receptor beta chains from one sample in a study of human T cells and chemical hapten exposure. TCRdb processed the RACE reads anew with MiXCR; each CDR3 protein has one entry. The sample shows 100,000 to 120,000 distinct CDR3 sequences, around 34% of them seen only once. The sequencing here drew on whole blood, taken in connection with sensitization to the hapten diphenylcyclopropenone (DPC). The receptors originated from a man aged 40-49 years with alopecia areata. Some clones in this sample may be carry-over from other donors' samples. Each CDR3 is given with its conserved first and last residue. Fields, in order: V gene, clone size, J gene, D gene, CDR3 DNA, CDR3 protein. A D gene is named only where the DNA matches it firmly. Some rows mark clone size as missing; the rest say once, few, many or name a class of expanded clone.

>TRBV28|.|TRBJ2-7|TRBD2
TGTGCCAGCAGTCGGCCGGGACTAGTCTACGAGCAGTACTTC
CASSRPGLVYEQYF
>TRBV28|many|TRBJ2-1|.
TGTGCCAGCAGTTCCTTTCAGGGGGTGGGACTCTACTACAATGAGCAGTTCTTC
CASSSFQGVGLYYNEQFF
>TRBV7-9|.|TRBJ2-3|.
TGTGCCAGCAGCTTCTTTGGACTAACGGGGGTCACAGATACGCAGTATTTT
CASSFFGLTGVTDTQYF
>TRBV6-5|.|TRBJ2-1|TRBD1
TGTGCCAGCAATCGGGACAGGGGAGGTGATGAGCAGTTCTTC
CASNRDRGGDEQFF
>TRBV28|.|TRBJ2-1|TRBD1
TGTGCCAGCAGTTTACCGACAGGGAATGAGCAGTTCTTC
CASSLPTGNEQFF
>TRBV29-1|.|TRBJ2-7|.
TGCAGCGTTGAGGGACGCAATGCCTACGAGCAGTACTTC
CSVEGRNAYEQYF
>TRBV7-2|.|TRBJ2-5|.
TGTGCCAGCAGCGCCCGCGAGGACCTCTCCCAAGAGACCCAGTACTTC
CASSAREDLSQETQYF
>TRBV4-1|.|TRBJ1-1|.
TGCGCCAGCAGCCAAGAAAGTGAGGCTGAAGCTTTCTTT
CASSQESEAEAFF
>TRBV12-3/TRBV12-4|.|TRBJ1-3|.
TGTGCCAGCAGTTTAGCCGCTGCTGGAAACACCATATATTTT
CASSLAAAGNTIYF
>TRBV29-1|once|TRBJ1-4|.
TGCAGCGTTGAATGGGGGCAGGATAATGAAAAACTGTTTTTT
CSVEWGQDNEKLFF
>TRBV6-5|.|TRBJ2-2|TRBD2
TGTGCCAGCAGTTTCGGGACTAGCGGGACCGGGGAGCTGTTTTTT
CASSFGTSGTGELFF
>TRBV9|.|TRBJ2-7|TRBD2
TGTGCCAGCAGCCCAGGGACTAGCGTTGGGTACGAGCAGTACTTC
CASSPGTSVGYEQYF
>TRBV20-1|.|TRBJ1-4|.
TGCAGTGCTCTCCTAGACCGGAAACTGTTTTTT
CSALLDRKLFF
>TRBV4-2|.|TRBJ1-5|.
TGTGCCAGCAGCCAAGATGGGACCCACAAGGGGTCTAGCAATCAGCCCCAGCATTTT
CASSQDGTHKGSSNQPQHF
>TRBV4-2|.|TRBJ2-1|TRBD2
TGTGCCAGCAGCCAAGTGGAGCGGGAGAACAATGAGCAGTTCTTC
CASSQVERENNEQFF
>TRBV10-3|few|TRBJ2-3|TRBD2
TGTGCCATCAGTAAGAAGACTAGCGGGGAGTTTTTGGATACGCAGTATTTT
CAISKKTSGEFLDTQYF
>TRBV12-3/TRBV12-4|.|TRBJ2-6|.
TGTGCCAGCAGTTCCGGGTCCTTGGCAGGGTGGACTCGTGGGGCCAACGTCCTGACTTTC
CASSSGSLAGWTRGANVLTF
>TRBV24-1|few|TRBJ2-1|TRBD2
TGTGCCACCAGTGATTCTCTAGCGGGAGGCGTCAATGAGCAGTTCTTC
CATSDSLAGGVNEQFF
>TRBV2|.|TRBJ1-2|TRBD1
TGTGCCAGCCTCGACAGGGGGCCGGGCTATGGCTACACCTTC
CASLDRGPGYGYTF
>TRBV12-3/TRBV12-4|.|TRBJ2-1|.
TGTGCCAGCAGTTTAGGGGCTAGCGCGTACCTATTTTACAATGAGCAGTTCTTC
CASSLGASAYLFYNEQFF
>TRBV7-2|.|TRBJ1-6|TRBD1
TGTGCCAGCAGCTGGGGAAACAGGGGGAAAGATTCACCCCTCCACTTT
CASSWGNRGKDSPLHF
>TRBV29-1|.|TRBJ1-1|TRBD1
TGCAGCGCCTGGCAGGGGGGGGGGGCTGAAGCTTTCTTT
CSAWQGGGAEAFF
>TRBV28|.|TRBJ2-3|TRBD2
TGTGCCAGCAGTCCGAGGGTAGCGGGAGGGCCATGGACAGATACGCAGTATTTT
CASSPRVAGGPWTDTQYF
>TRBV6-5|few|TRBJ2-1|.
TGTGCCAGAGCCTCTCCGACGGCCTACAATGAGCAGTTCTTC
CARASPTAYNEQFF
>TRBV28|.|TRBJ2-3|.
TGTGCCAGCAGCGCCGGGACTCCCACAGATACGCAGTATTTT
CASSAGTPTDTQYF
>TRBV24-1|.|TRBJ2-6|TRBD1
TGTGCCACCAGTGATTGGCAGGGGGTGCCTAGCTCTGGGGCCAACGTCCTGACTTTC
CATSDWQGVPSSGANVLTF
>TRBV7-9|.|TRBJ2-3|TRBD2
TGTGCCAGCAGCTCCGGACTAGCGGGAGGCCATAGGAGCCCAGATACGCAGTATTTT
CASSSGLAGGHRSPDTQYF
>TRBV6-2/TRBV6-3|.|TRBJ2-7|.
TGTGCCAGCAGTTGGACTCTGTCCTCCTACGAGCAGTACTTC
CASSWTLSSYEQYF
>TRBV3-1|.|TRBJ2-1|TRBD2
TGTGCCAGCAGGACCTCGAGGCGCGGGAGTCGGTCCTACAATGAGCAGTTCTTC
CASRTSRRGSRSYNEQFF
>TRBV29-1|.|TRBJ2-2|.
TGCAGCGTTGACAGGGGAGGAGGCGGGGAGCTGTTTTTT
CSVDRGGGGELFF
>TRBV27|.|TRBJ1-3|.
TGTGCCAGCAGTTTGATGGCGGGGGGCTCTGGAAACACCATATATTTT
CASSLMAGGSGNTIYF
>TRBV5-1|.|TRBJ1-1|TRBD1
TGCGCCAGCAGCTTGGCCGTCCCGGGACAGGGATCAGCTTTCTTT
CASSLAVPGQGSAFF
>TRBV7-9|.|TRBJ2-7|.
TGTGCCAGCAGCTTACAGGCCTACGAGCAGTACTTC
CASSLQAYEQYF
>TRBV7-8|.|TRBJ1-1|.
TGTGCCAGCAGCTTGCTACCGGGACGGGGGAACACTGAAGCTTTCTTT
CASSLLPGRGNTEAFF
>TRBV6-2/TRBV6-3|.|TRBJ1-1|.
TGTGCCAGCGGGCCGTCTGGGGTAAACACTGAAGCTTTCTTT
CASGPSGVNTEAFF
>TRBV4-3|few|TRBJ1-4|.
TGCGCCAGCAGCCAAGCCGAGGATGAAAAACTGTTTTTT
CASSQAEDEKLFF
>TRBV12-3/TRBV12-4|.|TRBJ2-1|TRBD2
TGTGCCAGCAGTCTCTCCAGCGGGAGCTCCTACAATGAGCAGTTCTTC
CASSLSSGSSYNEQFF
>TRBV5-1|once|TRBJ1-4|TRBD1
TGCGCCAGCAGACCAACAGGGGGCCGGGGTGAAAAACTGTTTTTT
CASRPTGGRGEKLFF
>TRBV7-2|few|TRBJ2-3|.
TGTGCCAGCAGTAACGGCGGTACGCAGTATTTT
CASSNGGTQYF
>TRBV4-1|.|TRBJ2-1|.
TGCGCCAGCAGCCAAGATCCAGGGGCTAAATACAATGAGCAGTTCTTC
CASSQDPGAKYNEQFF
>TRBV20-1|few|TRBJ2-5|.
TGCAGTGCTCCCCTACCCGGGGAGACCCAGTACTTC
CSAPLPGETQYF
>TRBV7-9|.|TRBJ1-4|TRBD1
TGTGCCAGCAGCTGGGAGGGGACAGGACTTGAAAAACTGTTTTTT
CASSWEGTGLEKLFF
>TRBV7-2|.|TRBJ2-3|TRBD2
TGTGCCAGCAGTTATGGACTAGCGGGAGGCCAGATGCAGTATTTT
CASSYGLAGGQMQYF
>TRBV29-1|few|TRBJ2-3|.
TGCAGCTGTCAGCAAGATACGCAGTATTTT
CSCQQDTQYF
>TRBV29-1|.|TRBJ2-5|.
TGCAGCGTTGACTACTCGCGAAAAGAGACCCAGTACTTC
CSVDYSRKETQYF
>TRBV20-1|.|TRBJ2-5|.
TGCAGTGCTAGAGATCAGGCCGGACCCCGCCAAGAGACCCAGTACTTC
CSARDQAGPRQETQYF
>TRBV7-2|few|TRBJ2-1|TRBD2
TGTGCCAGCAGCTTAGAGTTAAGCGGGAAGGTGCAGTTCTTC
CASSLELSGKVQFF
>TRBV28|.|TRBJ1-2|TRBD1
TGTGCCAGCAGTTCACCGGGACAGCGTCGCTATGGCTACACCTTC
CASSSPGQRRYGYTF
>TRBV5-6|few|TRBJ1-5|.
TGTGCCAGCAGCTTGGCTGGGAATCCGGGTCAGCCCCAGCATTTT
CASSLAGNPGQPQHF
>TRBV6-2/TRBV6-3|few|TRBJ2-3|.
TGTGCCAGCAGAATGGGCCCTGCAGATACGCAGTATTTT
CASRMGPADTQYF
>TRBV18|.|TRBJ1-5|.
TGCGCCAGCTCACCAGCAGGGGCAGGGAGCAATCAGCCCCAGCATTTT
CASSPAGAGSNQPQHF
>TRBV14|few|TRBJ1-6|.
TGTGCCAGCAGCCAAGGGACAAGTTATAATTCACCCCTCCACTTT
CASSQGTSYNSPLHF
>TRBV20-1|few|TRBJ1-4|.
TGCAGTGCTAGAGATCCCGCCGGGAGTGAAAAACTGTTTTTT
CSARDPAGSEKLFF
>TRBV4-1|few|TRBJ2-7|TRBD1
TGCGCCAGCAGCCAAGCCTCTTCGGGACAGGGATTGTTTCGGCAGTACTTC
CASSQASSGQGLFRQYF
>TRBV3-1|few|TRBJ2-5|TRBD2
TGTGCCAGCAGCCCCAGCGGGGTGGCAGAGACCCAGTACTTC
CASSPSGVAETQYF
>TRBV4-3|few|TRBJ2-3|TRBD2
TGCGCCAGCAGCCAAGGAATAGCGGGAGTATACGATACGCAGTATTTT
CASSQGIAGVYDTQYF
>TRBV20-1|once|TRBJ2-7|TRBD2
TGCAGTGCAAACGCGGGACTAGCGGACTACGAGCAGTACTTC
CSANAGLADYEQYF